This TCR beta chain was captured by sequencing in a study of cytomegalovirus exposure and HLA in healthy donors. Sampled while nominally healthy, donors likely had unrecorded immune exposures. As for this clone: Its antigen is undetermined.

A multiplex PCR was run with 60 Vbeta primers and 13 Jbeta primers. In the original analysis: A later analysis counted approximately 80 million unique TCR beta chains, 10 million to 12 million shared. The method was immunoSEQ multiplex PCR; TCRdb's version includes in-frame clones alone and lacks a portion of them. V and J calls and clone size are copied from that table; D and trimming were computed from the DNA. The sample yields about 170,000 clones, 80% seen once. Whole-study results and caveats: Reportedly, TCR beta sequences accurately predicted HLA-A and HLA-B alleles in most subjects. It was 164 TCR beta chains that were listed as cytomegalovirus-associated.

Trimming took 4 bases from V and 5 from J; bases not matched to a gene: 4. This CDR3 spans 15 amino acids. Germline assignment: CDR1 SGHNT and CDR2 YYREEE (reference sequence). The sequence was obtained from a male donor in good health and CMV-seronegative. Sequencing was done on a sample of PBMCs. This chain uses TRBV5-4 with TRBJ1-6, with 9 bases lining up with TRBD1. Here the CDR3 reads CASSTGDRDNSPLHF. CDR3 nucleotide sequence: TGTGCCAGCAGCACGGGGGACAGGGATAATTCACCCCTCCACTTT.